This T cell receptor beta chain was retrieved from a study of blood T cell repertoires in COVID-19. Background on the study: Sites across the United States, Italy and Spain contributed samples from acute and convalescent COVID-19. T cells, B-cell-depleted T cells, or PBMCs provided the cDNA or gDNA that served as material.

Data came from immunoSEQ multiplex PCR; TCRdb stores just in-frame clones and leaves some out. The table has around 500,000 clones, around 85% seen once; the top ten hold more than 7.5%. The CDR3 covers 14 residues. Germline values: CDR1 SGHDT, CDR2 YYEEEE. The V end lost 6 bases, the J end lost 9 bases, and 16 bases lay between the germline ends. Participant age was roughly 18 to 90 years, and participants resided in 20 to 30 US areas. Each participant's cohort was designated according to participant-reported clinical history. This chain uses TRBV5-6 with TRBJ1-6; D possibly corresponds to TRBD1 (5 bases). Sequencing was carried out using PBMCs or T cells enriched from blood (not recorded which). The sequence came from a woman aged 60 to 75 who had recovered from COVID-19. The CDR3: CASTQGLMGSPLHF. The CDR3 bases are TGTGCCAGCACCCAGGGTCTTATGGGTTCACCCCTCCACTTT.